This TCR beta chain was found in a study of cytomegalovirus exposure and HLA in healthy donors (dated 2017 in TCRdb). Background for the entire study: According to an earlier analysis of a few hundred of the donors, about 179 million T cells yielded 95 million to 140 million unique TCR beta sequences and about 300 Gb of sequence data. Roughly 310 gigabases of sequencing data and approximately 80 million unique TCR sequences were included in an early release covering over 600 HLA-typed donors. The genetic ancestry cluster associated with self-reported Caucasian donors included roughly four fifths of the roughly 390 genotyped donors. The study aimed to test whether signatures of past pathogen exposure could be identified by cataloging public T cell receptors. The study used immunosequencing to profile the T cell repertoires of approximately 690 subjects and linked those repertoires to cytomegalovirus serostatus. Along with the roughly 700-subject first cohort, a separate validation cohort of around 120 different subjects was used. To predict cytomegalovirus infection status, the study combined high-throughput TCR immunosequencing, statistical association of individual TCRs with disease status, and machine learning. To study patterns of TCR occurrence, a later analysis re-analyzed previously published TCR beta repertoires from just over 650 donors and added high-resolution HLA genotyping. In the later analysis, no new phenotypic data were used to find candidate immune exposures; instead, reliance was placed on TCR beta sequences and their occurrence across donors. An earlier analysis of some 500 of the donors used high-throughput TCR beta sequencing to judge whether each TCR beta V gene segment behaved as functional or pseudogenic. Donor age, sex, ethnicity and CMV serostatus were compiled alongside the repertoire data. Genome-wide SNP genotypes for about 65% of the 666 donors were used in a later genetic analysis, which treated that subset as a discovery cohort. All discovery cohort repertoires had been generated on a single sequencing platform. Class I and class II HLA loci were covered by the typing at four-digit resolution. The number of donors typed differed by locus, with 629-630 for A, B, C, DRB1 and DQB1, around 560 for DQA1, 600 to 610 for DPA1, and approximately 470 for DPB1. Because of strong linkage in the cohort, roughly five DR-DQ haplotypes were treated as single units for association and clustering. Among roughly 400 genotyped donors of the cohort, an average of roughly 230,000 unique TCR beta nucleotide sequences was sequenced per donor, of which about 18% were non-productive. What the authors observed across the whole study: Compared with equally common non-associated chains, HLA-associated TCR beta chains in a later analysis were more clonally expanded and had lower generation probabilities. Broadly in line with IMGT annotations, most TCR beta V segments showed up in productive rearrangements about 87% or about 30% of the time in an earlier analysis of 587 of the donors. Sequencing depth was assumed to be roughly uniform across donors in the presence/absence analyses, though that assumption may not hold. Specific HLA alleles were associated with about 17,000 TCR beta sequences at a false discovery rate of 0.05 in a later analysis. The authors suggested that the approach could potentially be generalized to other disease states and immunological phenotypes. In a later analysis, TCR association rates were found to vary across HLA loci, with the most associated TCRs seen for DRB1 alleles and the fewest for HLA-C alleles. A cluster of highly shared sequence variants was judged likely to be a technical artifact of the sequencing pipeline. Around 16 rarely observed V segments, including chromosome 9 orphons, were excluded from the earlier analysis of a few hundred of the donors because counts were too low. Only TCR beta chains were sequenced in this cohort, and the absence of alpha or paired-chain data limited detectable features. Because HLA typing was missing for some donors at each locus, association tests included only the typed subset. According to a later analysis, most CMV-associated TCR beta chains appeared to be HLA-restricted, and the HLA associations seemed to be driven largely by CMV exposure. In vitro tests confirmed that a few of the cytomegalovirus-associated TCR beta chains recognize cytomegalovirus antigens. A further reported finding was that TCR beta sequences accurately predicted the HLA-A and HLA-B alleles for most subjects in the first cohort. Linkage disequilibrium might explain the correlated functional status among segregating V segments, but an unknown experimental factor could not be excluded. Most TCR sequences were observed very rarely across donors, whereas some public TCRs were present in many individuals. Compared with the approximately 670-donor mean, donors in an Asian-associated ancestry cluster had fewer N-insertions in productive TCRs, according to a later genetic analysis. When HLA alleles, especially DR and DQ, strongly co-occurred, attributing TCR associations to individual alleles was difficult. Immune exposure information for the cohort was limited to CMV serostatus. The study gave a list of roughly 150 TCR beta chains associated with cytomegalovirus. In a later analysis, several top co-occurrence clusters were reported to appear linked to parvovirus B19, influenza, CMV and Epstein-Barr virus. Some IMGT-functional V segments, including TRBV6-2 and TRBV6-3, could not be distinguished by the 87-base-pair reads and were therefore excluded. Cytomegalovirus status was reported to be diagnosed by the classifier with high specificity and sensitivity in both the original and validation cohorts. An association between a missense DCLRE1C variant and V-gene and J-gene trimming of TCR beta chains was found in a later genetic analysis and replicated in an independent cohort.

Receptor amplification or capture employed the immunoSEQ multiplex PCR assay. For the multiplex PCR, a mixture combining 60 forward primers for TCR Vbeta segments and 13 reverse primers for TCR Jbeta segments was used. Amplification of the CDR3 region of rearranged TCR beta genes was performed with a multiplex PCR assay on genomic DNA. On the Illumina HiSeq System, the amplified TCR beta libraries were sequenced as 87-base-pair reads. The original methods were these. A later analysis tallied roughly 78 million unique TCR beta chains across the 666 repertoires, and about 12 million of those chains were shared by two or more donors. To remove PCR and sequencing errors, raw reads were error-corrected and collapsed into unique sequences using a nearest-neighbor algorithm that merged closely related sequences. CDR3 sequences were aligned to IMGT reference sequences to assign V, D and J gene segments. Each retained sequence needed at least a six-nucleotide match to both a V gene segment and a J gene segment. A rearrangement was called productive if the CDR3 had no stop codons and remained in frame with V and J, and every other rearrangement was called non-productive. Following IMGT convention, CDR3 was defined as the stretch from the second conserved V-encoded cysteine up to the conserved J-encoded phenylalanine. The earlier analysis of fewer than 700 of the donors excluded sequences that lacked an unambiguous match to a single V gene segment. An earlier analysis of several hundred of the donors classified V segments as functional when productive rearrangements were above 56.7% and as segregating when the standard deviation between donors was above 5%. To diagnose cytomegalovirus status from the catalog of TCR beta chain sequences, a statistical classification framework was built. In a later analysis, V and J genes were assigned by comparing TCR nucleotide sequences against IMGT/GENE-DB human TR gene sequences. The TCRdist pipeline was used in a later analysis to assign CDR3 sequences and most-parsimonious VDJ recombination scenarios. In a later analysis, each TCR beta chain was defined by its CDR3 amino acid sequence together with its V-gene family, and reads lacking a unique V-gene family were excluded. A later analysis removed 592 highly shared, low-generation-probability nucleotide sequences to deal with suspected cross-contamination and a sequencing artifact. In a later analysis, a clonal expansion index was calculated for each public chain from normalized within-repertoire ranks of inferred template counts. In a later analysis, generation probabilities were computed using a VDJ recombination model fitted to out-of-frame rearrangements, and the results were checked against IGoR. In a later analysis, TCR-TCR, TCR-HLA and TCR-CMV co-occurrence was scored with hypergeometric tests, and a repertoire-size bias correction was applied to TCR pairs. In a later analysis, false discovery rates were estimated by permuting HLA or CMV assignments 20 times. In a later analysis, co-occurring TCRs were grouped using DBSCAN, and TCRdist sequence similarity was added for clustering within HLA-allele-positive subsets. Co-occurrence clustering excluded repertoires with fewer than 30,000 or more than 120,000 public chains, plus five with anomalous nucleotide sharing. This immuneACCESS table, as held by TCRdb, lists in-frame sequences with V and J called but not all clones. Of the missing ones, under half trace to an unresolved V gene in checked studies; the others have no known cause. That table supplies the V and J calls and clone size; D and trimming were determined from the DNA. The sample's records list about 130,000 clones. The ten largest clones add up to roughly 1.7% of the sample.

V lost 3 bases and J lost 6 bases, and the count of bases not matched to a germline gene is 8. Measured from the cysteine to the phenylalanine, the CDR3 is 16 residues long. The only DNA kept is the CDR3, 48 bases in frame from the first base. According to the germline V gene, CDR1 reads MNHEY and CDR2 reads SVGAGI. A word on this clone: Its antigen is unknown.

The cohort consisted of approximately 670 healthy bone marrow donors. At the time of sampling, every cohort member was nominally healthy, though immune exposures that went unrecorded were likely present. The donor tested CMV seropositive and was one of the 289 seropositive cohort members. A peripheral blood sample was provided by each donor, and peripheral blood mononuclear cells were used for TCR beta sequencing. The Qiagen DNeasy Blood Extraction Kit was used to extract genomic DNA from the blood cell samples. The TCR sequence derives from a woman aged 40 to 50 in good health and CMV-seropositive. The chain is assembled from TRBV6-5 and TRBJ2-2, with TRBD1 identical over 9 junction bases. Sequencing was performed on PBMCs. DNA sequence: TGTGCCAGCAGTTATCTCCCGGGACAGGGTCCCGGGGAGCTGTTTTTT. It codes for CASSYLPGQGPGELFF.